A selection of T cell receptor beta chains follows, all from one sample in a study of radiotherapy plus CTLA-4 blockade in lung cancer. Only in-frame clones appear in the TCRdb table, and some are missing; sequencing was by immunoSEQ multiplex PCR. The sample lists approximately 97,000 clones, 83% seen once, with 0.65% to 0.9% in the top ten. Sequenced here: peripheral blood, sampled from a patient treated with radiotherapy plus ipilimumab. The source of these receptors is a human donor with non-small cell lung cancer who had stable disease on radiotherapy plus ipilimumab. Both conserved end residues are part of each CDR3. A D gene is named only where the DNA matches it firmly. The size field is filled for only some rows; it gives once, few, many or a size class.

size: NA; V: TRBV19; D: NA; J: TRBJ1-2; CDR3: CASTETRPNYGYTF; DNA: TGTGCCAGTACGGAGACACGTCCTAACTATGGCTACACCTTC
size: once; V: TRBV19; D: TRBD2; J: TRBJ2-2; CDR3: CASSMRGVTGELFF; DNA: TGTGCCAGTAGTATGCGGGGGGTCACCGGGGAGCTGTTTTTT
size: once; V: TRBV7-9; D: TRBD2; J: TRBJ2-3; CDR3: CASSLGLAGSTDTQYF; DNA: TGTGCCAGCAGCTTAGGACTAGCGGGCAGCACAGATACGCAGTATTTT
size: NA; V: TRBV19; D: NA; J: TRBJ1-1; CDR3: CASSPTKTPEAFF; DNA: TGTGCCAGTAGCCCGACAAAAACCCCTGAAGCTTTCTTT
size: medium-sized; V: TRBV9; D: NA; J: TRBJ2-5; CDR3: CASSPRQTQETQYF; DNA: TGTGCCAGCAGCCCCCGACAGACCCAAGAGACCCAGTACTTC
size: once; V: TRBV7-2; D: NA; J: TRBJ1-2; CDR3: CASSLTLYGYTF; DNA: TGTGCCAGCAGCCTCACCCTCTATGGCTACACCTTC
size: NA; V: TRBV7-9; D: NA; J: TRBJ2-7; CDR3: CASSLGSQGYEQYF; DNA: TGTGCCAGCAGCTTAGGTTCGCAGGGGTACGAGCAGTACTTC
size: once; V: TRBV4-2; D: TRBD2; J: TRBJ2-5; CDR3: CASSRASGRRGTLQETQYF; DNA: TGTGCCAGCAGCCGCGCCTCGGGGCGGCGGGGGACGCTCCAAGAGACCCAGTACTTC
size: NA; V: TRBV6-1; D: NA; J: TRBJ2-7; CDR3: CATREELKAYEQYF; DNA: TGTGCCACCCGAGAGGAACTGAAAGCCTACGAGCAGTACTTC
size: once; V: TRBV19; D: TRBD1; J: TRBJ2-6; CDR3: CASSPRDRGPSGANVLTF; DNA: TGTGCCAGTAGCCCCCGGGACAGGGGGCCATCTGGGGCCAACGTCCTGACTTTC
size: NA; V: TRBV30; D: NA; J: TRBJ1-2; CDR3: CAWSSGGVNYGYTF; DNA: TGTGCCTGGAGTTCTGGCGGGGTCAACTATGGCTACACCTTC
size: NA; V: TRBV21-1; D: NA; J: TRBJ2-3; CDR3: CASSKEGQQYF; DNA: TGTGCCAGCAGCAAAGAGGGACAGCAGTATTTT
size: NA; V: TRBV5-1; D: NA; J: TRBJ2-7; CDR3: CASSLSQVPTGEQYF; DNA: TGCGCCAGCAGCTTGTCCCAGGTCCCTACTGGCGAGCAGTACTTC
size: NA; V: TRBV5-1; D: TRBD1; J: TRBJ2-3; CDR3: CASSLAKDRGSTDTQYF; DNA: TGCGCCAGCAGCTTGGCCAAGGACAGGGGGAGCACAGATACGCAGTATTTT
size: NA; V: TRBV6-1; D: NA; J: TRBJ2-7; CDR3: CASSTQGYEQYF; DNA: TGTGCCAGCAGTACACAGGGATACGAGCAGTACTTC
size: once; V: TRBV28; D: NA; J: TRBJ1-6; CDR3: CASILSRGSPLHF; DNA: TGTGCCAGCATCCTCAGTAGGGGTTCACCCCTCCACTTT
size: NA; V: TRBV11-2; D: NA; J: TRBJ1-3; CDR3: CASSLDRDTIYF; DNA: TGTGCCAGCAGCTTAGACAGGGACACCATATATTTT
size: NA; V: TRBV4-2; D: NA; J: TRBJ2-7; CDR3: CASSQAGFEEQYF; DNA: TGTGCCAGCAGCCAGGCAGGGTTCGAAGAGCAGTACTTC
size: NA; V: TRBV13; D: NA; J: TRBJ2-2; CDR3: CASSLAGTPGELFF; DNA: TGTGCCAGCAGCTTAGCAGGGACTCCCGGGGAGCTGTTTTTT
size: medium-sized; V: TRBV7-9; D: NA; J: TRBJ2-5; CDR3: CASSFAETQYF; DNA: TGTGCCAGCAGCTTCGCTGAGACCCAGTACTTC
size: NA; V: TRBV9; D: NA; J: TRBJ2-1; CDR3: CASSVGLDISYNEQFF; DNA: TGTGCCAGCAGCGTAGGATTAGATATCTCCTACAATGAGCAGTTCTTC
size: few; V: TRBV28; D: NA; J: TRBJ1-1; CDR3: CASSLSRIWTEAFF; DNA: TGTGCCAGCAGTTTATCCCGGATATGGACTGAAGCTTTCTTT
size: NA; V: TRBV19; D: NA; J: TRBJ2-1; CDR3: CASSMRDEQFF; DNA: TGTGCCAGTAGTATGAGGGACGAGCAGTTCTTC
size: once; V: TRBV9; D: TRBD2; J: TRBJ2-1; CDR3: CASSARTSGEPGYNEQFF; DNA: TGTGCCAGCAGCGCCCGGACTAGCGGGGAACCAGGGTACAATGAGCAGTTCTTC
size: NA; V: TRBV28; D: TRBD1; J: TRBJ1-1; CDR3: CASIEQGALNTEAFF; DNA: TGTGCCAGCATCGAACAGGGGGCTCTGAACACTGAAGCTTTCTTT
size: NA; V: TRBV4-1; D: NA; J: TRBJ1-2; CDR3: CASSQDKTGQSYGYTF; DNA: TGCGCCAGCAGCCAAGATAAGACAGGCCAGTCTTATGGCTACACCTTC
size: once; V: TRBV5-1; D: TRBD1; J: TRBJ1-1; CDR3: CASSSWTGDLEAFF; DNA: TGCGCCAGCAGCTCCTGGACAGGCGACTTAGAAGCTTTCTTT
size: NA; V: TRBV18; D: NA; J: TRBJ2-5; CDR3: CASSPPTLRETQYF; DNA: TGTGCCAGCTCACCACCTACTCTAAGAGAGACCCAGTACTTC
size: NA; V: TRBV2; D: NA; J: TRBJ1-1; CDR3: CASSDRANTEAFF; DNA: TGTGCCAGCAGTGACAGGGCGAACACTGAAGCTTTCTTT
size: NA; V: TRBV11-2; D: NA; J: TRBJ1-5; CDR3: CASSFDGHSNQPQHF; DNA: TGTGCCAGCAGCTTCGACGGTCATAGCAATCAGCCCCAGCATTTT
size: NA; V: TRBV13; D: NA; J: TRBJ1-5; CDR3: CASSFPPGGHQPQHF; DNA: TGTGCCAGCAGCTTCCCCCCGGGGGGGCATCAGCCCCAGCATTTT
size: once; V: TRBV2; D: NA; J: TRBJ1-4; CDR3: CASSGGRITNEKLFF; DNA: TGTGCCAGCAGTGGCGGGCGGATAACTAATGAAAAACTGTTTTTT
size: NA; V: TRBV9; D: NA; J: TRBJ2-2; CDR3: CASSVGGDIRAAFF; DNA: TGTGCCAGCAGCGTAGGTGGGGACATCCGCGCGGCGTTTTTT
size: once; V: TRBV7-2; D: NA; J: TRBJ2-1; CDR3: CASSPQAYNEQFF; DNA: TGTGCCAGCAGCCCTCAGGCTTACAATGAGCAGTTCTTC
size: NA; V: TRBV6-5; D: TRBD1; J: TRBJ1-5; CDR3: CASSRTGVSNQPQHF; DNA: TGTGCCAGCAGTCGGACAGGGGTTAGCAATCAGCCCCAGCATTTT
size: NA; V: TRBV6-1; D: TRBD2; J: TRBJ2-1; CDR3: CASRVAGEYNEQFF; DNA: TGTGCTAGCAGAGTAGCGGGAGAGTACAATGAGCAGTTCTTC
size: NA; V: TRBV5-1; D: TRBD2; J: TRBJ2-3; CDR3: CASSSLLAASTDTQYF; DNA: TGCGCCAGCAGCTCCCTACTAGCGGCTAGCACAGATACGCAGTATTTT
size: NA; V: TRBV6-6; D: TRBD1; J: TRBJ2-7; CDR3: CASSYSGTGVYEQYF; DNA: TGTGCCAGCAGTTACTCCGGGACAGGGGTTTACGAGCAGTACTTC
size: NA; V: TRBV2; D: NA; J: TRBJ1-6; CDR3: CATARGSYNSPLHF; DNA: TGTGCCACAGCGCGGGGTTCCTATAATTCACCCCTCCACTTT
size: NA; V: TRBV5-1; D: NA; J: TRBJ1-1; CDR3: CASSLAGTTNTEAFF; DNA: TGCGCCAGCAGCTTGGCCGGGACAACAAACACTGAAGCTTTCTTT
size: NA; V: TRBV5-4; D: NA; J: TRBJ2-1; CDR3: CASSLDPGGLNNEQFF; DNA: TGTGCCAGCAGCTTGGATCCAGGGGGGCTCAACAATGAGCAGTTCTTC
size: NA; V: TRBV28; D: NA; J: TRBJ1-3; CDR3: CASIFRGAGNTIYF; DNA: TGTGCCAGCATATTCCGGGGGGCTGGAAACACCATATATTTT
size: NA; V: TRBV7-6; D: TRBD2; J: TRBJ2-7; CDR3: CASSLASGFRNYEQYF; DNA: TGTGCCAGCAGCTTAGCTAGCGGGTTCCGAAATTACGAGCAGTACTTC
size: NA; V: TRBV5-7; D: NA; J: TRBJ1-4; CDR3: CASSRKGANEKLFF; DNA: TGTGCCAGCAGCCGTAAAGGAGCTAATGAAAAACTGTTTTTT
size: NA; V: TRBV30; D: TRBD1; J: TRBJ1-1; CDR3: CAWTPDRGLEAFF; DNA: TGTGCCTGGACCCCTGACAGGGGCCTTGAAGCTTTCTTT
size: NA; V: TRBV9; D: NA; J: TRBJ2-7; CDR3: CASSVNIGPYEQYF; DNA: TGTGCCAGCAGCGTCAATATAGGCCCCTACGAGCAGTACTTC
size: few; V: TRBV4-2; D: NA; J: TRBJ1-4; CDR3: CASSQNWGEKLFF; DNA: TGTGCCAGCAGCCAGAACTGGGGGGAAAAACTGTTTTTT
size: NA; V: TRBV7-8; D: NA; J: TRBJ1-5; CDR3: CASSLANRVGQPQHF; DNA: TGTGCCAGCAGCTTAGCTAACAGGGTGGGTCAGCCCCAGCATTTT
size: NA; V: TRBV2; D: TRBD2; J: TRBJ2-1; CDR3: CASSEGLAGYYEQFF; DNA: TGTGCCAGCAGTGAGGGACTAGCGGGGTATTATGAGCAGTTCTTC
size: NA; V: TRBV7-6; D: TRBD1; J: TRBJ2-1; CDR3: CASSLLGQVNNEQFF; DNA: TGTGCCAGCAGCTTATTGGGACAGGTTAATAATGAGCAGTTCTTC
size: NA; V: TRBV2; D: NA; J: TRBJ2-2; CDR3: CASRMDGSTGELFF; DNA: TGTGCCAGCAGGATGGACGGAAGCACCGGGGAGCTGTTTTTT
size: NA; V: TRBV19; D: NA; J: TRBJ1-4; CDR3: CATGGLVEKLFF; DNA: TGTGCCACCGGGGGGCTCGTCGAAAAACTGTTTTTT
size: NA; V: TRBV7-9; D: TRBD1; J: TRBJ2-7; CDR3: CASSPGWGQGHPNAYEQYF; DNA: TGTGCCAGCAGCCCAGGGTGGGGACAGGGTCACCCCAACGCCTACGAGCAGTACTTC
size: NA; V: TRBV10-3; D: NA; J: TRBJ2-7; CDR3: CAISEIESTRYEQYF; DNA: TGTGCCATCAGTGAAATTGAGTCTACGCGCTACGAGCAGTACTTC
size: NA; V: TRBV6-7; D: NA; J: TRBJ1-1; CDR3: CASSYSSGDATEAFF; DNA: TGTGCCAGCAGTTACTCTTCAGGGGACGCCACTGAAGCTTTCTTT